Presented here are 25 T cell receptor beta chains from one specimen sequenced in a study of blood T cell repertoires in COVID-19. Measured with immunoSEQ multiplex PCR; TCRdb has only the in-frame clones, and not every one. The table shows under 80,000 clones, with around 79% occurring only once. The sequencing input was peripheral blood. The origin of the receptors is a man aged 45-65 years with acute or convalescent COVID-19.

The V call is TRBV29-1, the J call TRBJ2-7; 7 nucleotides align to TRBD2. The length of the CDR3 is 14 residues. The germline gives CDR1 SQVTM, CDR2 ANQGSEA. This CDR3 reads CSVMSWREPPEQYF. DNA for the CDR3: TGCAGTGTGATGAGTTGGCGGGAGCCACCCGAGCAGTACTTC.

In this sample, this clone turned up once. The chain carries TRBV24-1 and TRBJ2-5; 7 bases align to TRBD2. The germline CDR1 and CDR2 sequences are KGHDR and SFDVKD. Trimming cost V 9 bases and J 5 bases; bases outside gene matches: 8. This CDR3 is 13 amino acids long. In DNA form, the CDR3 reads TGTGCCACCGGGGGGGGTGGCGGGGAGACCCAGTACTTC. Amino acids: CATGGGGGETQYF.

V usage is TRBV20-1 and J usage is TRBJ1-1; D uncertain. The germline CDR1 and CDR2 sequences are DFQATT and SNEGSKA (reference sequence). The CDR3 is made up of 11 amino acids. V lost 5 bases and J 3 bases, leaving 7 bases between the germline ends. CDR3 in DNA: TGCAGTGCTGAGCTCCACACTGAAGCTTTCTTT. This translates into CSAELHTEAFF.

The rearrangement links TRBV19 to TRBJ2-7; TRBD1 might be the D (5 bases). Germline CDR1 reads LNHDA; CDR2 reads SQIVND (reference sequence). This CDR3 is built from 17 residues. V was shortened by 0 bases and J by 1 base, with 16 bases between the two germline ends. DNA for the CDR3: TGTGCCAGTAGTATAGACCTCAGGGTGGAGAAGTCCTACGAGCAGTACTTC. Its protein is CASSIDLRVEKSYEQYF.

This clone was recorded only once. V is TRBV3-1 (or the pseudogene TRBV3-2) and J is TRBJ2-3, with 8 positions matching TRBD2. Per the germline V gene, CDR1 is LGHDT and CDR2 is YNNKEL (reference sequence). CDR3 size: 17 residues. J was trimmed by 2 bases and V by 4 bases; bases with no gene match: 11. CDR3 sequence (DNA): TGTGCCAGCAGCCCCGGACGGGGGGGCTTCGACACAGATACGCAGTATTTT. Translated, it gives CASSPGRGGFDTDTQYF.

The V gene is TRBV7-9, the J gene TRBJ2-1, with TRBD2 as a possible D gene (5 bases). Between the trimmed V and J ends, which lost 0 bases and 8 bases, there was a span of 11 bases. Germline assignment: CDR1 SEHNR and CDR2 FQNEAQ (reference sequence). The CDR3 loop spans 14 amino acids. CDR3 in DNA: TGTGCCAGCAGCTTAGCGCAACTAGTAGATGAGCAGTTCTTC. Translated, it gives CASSLAQLVDEQFF.

This sequence joins TRBV6-2 or TRBV6-3 and TRBJ2-3; the match to TRBD2 covers 8 bases. J lost 3 bases, V lost 3 bases, and 5 bases had no gene match. CDR1 MNHEY and CDR2 SVGEGT come from the germline V gene. This CDR3 has 15 amino acids. CDR3 in amino acids: CASSYQRGLTDTQYF. The CDR3 DNA is TGTGCCAGCAGTTATCAGCGGGGGCTAACAGATACGCAGTATTTT.

The chain recombines TRBV4-1 with TRBJ2-3, with D possibly matching TRBD2 (6 bases). The germline CDR1 and CDR2 sequences are MGHRA and YSYEKL. This CDR3 is built from 17 residues. Trimming removed 0 bases from V and 2 bases from J, with 15 bases in between. CDR3 sequence: CASSQDSGRAATDTQYF. DNA of the CDR3: TGCGCCAGCAGCCAAGATAGCGGCCGCGCAGCCACAGATACGCAGTATTTT.

The rearrangement joins TRBV9 to TRBJ2-7; D might be TRBD1 (6 bases). The V gene's germline CDR1 is SGDLS and CDR2 YYNGEE. The CDR3 extends over 14 amino acids. Deletions cut 3 bases from V and 4 bases from J, with 14 bases between. DNA of the CDR3: TGTGCCAGCAGCGCCTCCGGGACACCGTACGAGCAGTACTTC. It specifies CASSASGTPYEQYF. The complete variable domain, with remaining parts taken from reference TRBV9 and TRBJ2-7, reads DSGVTQTPKHLITATGQRVTLRCSPRSGDLSVYWYQQSLDQGLQFLIQYYNGEERAKGNILERFSAQQFPDLHSELNLSSLELGDSALYFCASSASGTPYEQYFGPGTRLTVT.

The CDR3 DNA is TGTGCCAGCAGCCCACCAGGCCGACCCACGGCGGAGACCCAGTACTTC. Translating gives CASSPPGRPTAETQYF. The J gene is TRBJ2-5, the V gene TRBV7-9; D not certain. Germline V gene data show CDR1 as SEHNR and CDR2 as FQNEAQ (reference sequence). The CDR3 extends over 16 amino acids. Trimming removed 5 bases from V and 5 bases from J, with 21 bases in between.

The chain joins TRBV6-1 to TRBJ1-5, with a tentative D call TRBD1 (5 bases). Germline CDR1 is MNHNS and CDR2 is SASEGT. Trimming took off 0 bases at V and 4 bases at J, with 7 bases between the two ends. CDR3 length: 14 residues. CDR3 protein: CASSEATENQPQHF. The CDR3 DNA reads as TGTGCCAGCAGTGAAGCGACAGAGAATCAGCCCCAGCATTTT.

This chain joins TRBV7-2 and TRBJ2-3, with a possible D match to TRBD2 (5 bases). The CDR3 contains 14 residues. CDR1 and CDR2 (germline): SGHTA, FQGNSA. Trimming removed 3 bases from V and 6 bases from J, with 13 bases in between. CDR3: CASSLWERADTQYF. Written as DNA, the CDR3 is TGTGCCAGCAGCTTGTGGGAGAGGGCGGATACGCAGTATTTT. Full variable domain (outside the CDR3, taken from reference TRBV7-2 and TRBJ2-3): GAGVSQSPSNKVTEKGKDVELRCDPISGHTALYWYRQSLGQGLEFLIYFQGNSAPDKSGLPSDRFSAERTGGSVSTLTIQRTQQEDSAVYLCASSLWERADTQYFGPGTRLTVL.

The V and J genes are TRBV20-1 and TRBJ2-2; 9 positions match TRBD2. The ends lost 3 bases at V and 3 bases at J; junction bases unmatched: 5. Germline V gives CDR1 DFQATT, CDR2 SNEGSKA (reference sequence). The CDR3 totals 15 residues. The CDR3 region has the DNA TGCAGTGCTAGTAGCGGGAGATGGGACACCGGGGAGCTGTTTTTT. Encoded protein: CSASSGRWDTGELFF.

This chain uses TRBV9 with TRBJ1-4, with D tentatively TRBD1 (5 bases). From germline, CDR1 is SGDLS and CDR2 YYNGEE. The CDR3 is 14 amino acids. The V end was cut by 4 bases, the J end by 3 bases, with 10 bases between. The CDR3 coding sequence is TGTGCCAGCAGCCCGGGGGGACCTAATGAAAAACTGTTTTTT. Protein: CASSPGGPNEKLFF.

The chain couples TRBV14 to TRBJ2-1; the match to TRBD2 covers 11 bases. The junction had 5 bases not matched to a gene; V was cut back by 3 bases and J by 7 bases. Germline V gene lookup returns CDR1 SGHDN and CDR2 FVKESK. The CDR3 is 15 amino acids. CDR3 residues: CASSHGTSGKNEQFF. CDR3 bases: TGTGCCAGCAGCCACGGGACTAGCGGCAAGAATGAGCAGTTCTTC.

The V gene is TRBV3-1 (or the pseudogene TRBV3-2), the J gene TRBJ2-7; 10 nucleotides agree with TRBD2. Per the germline V gene, CDR1 is LGHDT and CDR2 is YNNKEL (reference sequence). The CDR3 consists of 15 residues. J was trimmed by 7 bases and V by 4 bases; bases with no gene match: 10. The CDR3 DNA reads TGTGCCAGCAGCCTCATAGCGGGAGGAACCTCGGAGCAGTACTTC. This encodes CASSLIAGGTSEQYF.

The chain couples TRBV19 to TRBJ1-5, with a possible D match to TRBD1 (5 bases). Germline CDR1 reads LNHDA; CDR2 reads SQIVND (reference sequence). The CDR3 is 16 amino acids. Trimming shortened V by 1 base and J by 2 bases, and 12 bases separated the two germline ends. CDR3 sequence: CASSIAGGEGNQPQHF. CDR3 coding DNA: TGTGCCAGTAGTATAGCCGGGGGAGAGGGCAATCAGCCCCAGCATTTT.

The V and J genes are TRBV15 and TRBJ1-1; no reliable D call. V dropped 5 bases and J dropped 9 bases, with 10 bases sitting between them. There are 11 residues in the CDR3. The germline gives CDR1 LNHNV, CDR2 YYDKDF (reference sequence). For the CDR3, the DNA is TGTGCCACCAGCTCAAGTCTACAAGCTTTCTTT. This encodes CATSSSLQAFF.

This clone showed up just a few times. V gene TRBV5-8 combines with J gene TRBJ2-7, with 7 bases fitting TRBD1. The CDR3 length is 13 residues. V shed 6 bases, J shed 1 base, and the junction held 4 bases outside the gene matches. Germline V gene lookup returns CDR1 SGHTS and CDR2 YDEGEE. CDR3 amino acids: CASNRQGSYEQYF. The CDR3 bases are TGTGCCAGCAACAGACAGGGATCCTACGAGCAGTACTTC.

This clone was observed a handful of times. This chain connects TRBV27 to TRBJ1-1; TRBD1 matches 9 bases. The CDR3 sequence is 16 residues long. The trim removed 4 bases at V and 1 base at J, leaving 7 bases unmatched. Germline V gives CDR1 MNHEY, CDR2 SMNVEV (reference sequence). The CDR3 bases are TGTGCCAGCAGTTCACAGGGGGCGAACGGGAACACTGAAGCTTTCTTT. Its translation: CASSSQGANGNTEAFF.

The rearrangement links TRBV2 to TRBJ1-6; a weak D match, TRBD1 (6 bases). The CDR3 runs to 15 residues. Germline V gene lookup returns CDR1 SNHLY and CDR2 FYNNEI. Trimming shortened V by 4 bases and J by 6 bases, and 13 bases separated the two germline ends. The CDR3 DNA is TGTGCCAGCAGTGCCAACACAGGGCGTAATTCACCCCTCCACTTT. Its protein is CASSANTGRNSPLHF.

This clone was counted only a few times. Other DNA sequences in this specimen translate into the identical CDR3. Written as DNA, the CDR3 is TGCGCCAGCAGCCAGGGACAGCTGAACACTGAAGCTTTCTTT. Protein sequence: CASSQGQLNTEAFF. The V call is TRBV4-3, the J call TRBJ1-1, with 7 bases aligning to TRBD1. The trim removed 3 bases at V and 0 bases at J, leaving 1 base unmatched. The CDR3 runs to 14 residues. The germline V gene encodes CDR1 LGHNA and CDR2 YSLEER.

J is TRBJ2-7 and V is TRBV30; 8 nucleotides align to TRBD1. Germline CDR1 and CDR2: GTSNPN and SVGIG (reference sequence). V dropped 2 bases and J dropped 4; count of bases not matched to a gene: 1. The CDR3 totals 12 residues. The CDR3 is CAWSQGAYEQYF. The CDR3 bases are TGTGCCTGGAGTCAGGGGGCTTACGAGCAGTACTTC.

The V call is TRBV9, the J call TRBJ2-7; D may be TRBD1 (5 bases). The CDR3 spans 14 residues. Germline V CDR1 and CDR2: SGDLS, YYNGEE. Trimming removed 0 bases from V and 2 bases from J, with 9 bases in between. CDR3 sequence: CASSVEDSPYEQYF. Here the CDR3 DNA reads TGTGCCAGCAGCGTAGAAGACAGTCCCTACGAGCAGTACTTC.

V is TRBV4-2 and J is TRBJ2-7, with 9 bases identical to TRBD1. Germline assignment: CDR1 LGHNA and CDR2 YNFKEQ. The CDR3 has 14 residues. V lost 6 bases, J lost 4 bases, and 7 bases stayed unmatched. CDR3 loop: CASRGTGSHYEQYF. As DNA, the CDR3 is TGTGCCAGCAGAGGGACAGGGAGTCATTACGAGCAGTACTTC.